This is a list of T cell receptor beta chains from one sample in a study of T-cell reconstitution after alpha-beta-depleted transplantation in children. TCRdb re-called the PCR reads with MiXCR, one entry per CDR3 protein. The data hold 330,000 or so distinct CDR3 sequences, with 9% to 12% observed a single time. Here the sequenced sample was PBMCs from the stem cell graft donor, taken from the stem cell graft. The receptors were sampled from a human donor who donated a stem cell graft to a child with acute lymphoblastic leukemia. CDR3s include the opening cysteine and the closing phenylalanine or tryptophan. A D gene is named only where the DNA matches it firmly. Not every row has a clone size; where given, it reads once, few, many or a size class.

D: TRBD2
V: TRBV4-3
size: few
J: TRBJ2-7
CDR3: CASSQVRSSGSYEQYF
DNA: TGCGCCAGCAGCCAAGTGAGATCTAGCGGATCCTACGAGCAGTACTTC

D: -
V: TRBV29-1
size: many
J: TRBJ2-1
CDR3: CSVTGILASPEQFF
DNA: TGCAGCGTAACAGGGATTCTGGCTTCCCCTGAGCAGTTCTTC

D: -
V: TRBV5-1
size: many
J: TRBJ2-2
CDR3: CASSLEIRNTGELFF
DNA: TGCGCCAGCAGCTTGGAAATCCGGAACACCGGGGAGCTGTTTTTT

D: TRBD2
V: TRBV20-1
size: -
J: TRBJ2-3
CDR3: CSATGTSGTDTQYF
DNA: TGCAGTGCCACCGGGACTAGCGGCACAGATACGCAGTATTTT

D: -
V: TRBV7-2
size: few
J: TRBJ1-2
CDR3: CASSNGLGGYTF
DNA: TGTGCCAGCAGTAACGGACTTGGCGGCTACACCTTC

D: -
V: TRBV28
size: many
J: TRBJ2-1
CDR3: CASIHRAGLTYNEQFF
DNA: TGTGCCAGCATCCACAGGGCGGGTCTTACTTACAATGAGCAGTTCTTC

D: -
V: TRBV6-2/TRBV6-3
size: -
J: TRBJ2-3
CDR3: CASSYGRAGADTQYF
DNA: TGTGCCAGCAGTTACGGCCGGGCGGGCGCAGATACGCAGTATTTT

D: TRBD1
V: TRBV29-1
size: -
J: TRBJ2-1
CDR3: CSVVGQGYNEQFF
DNA: TGCAGCGTTGTGGGACAGGGATACAATGAGCAGTTCTTC

D: -
V: TRBV20-1
size: -
J: TRBJ1-3
CDR3: CSASTDWTDGNTIYF
DNA: TGCAGTGCTAGCACGGACTGGACAGATGGAAACACCATATATTTT

D: TRBD2
V: TRBV20-1
size: -
J: TRBJ2-3
CDR3: CSATTSGSSDTQYF
DNA: TGCAGTGCTACTACTAGCGGGAGTTCGGATACGCAGTATTTT

D: TRBD2
V: TRBV20-1
size: few
J: TRBJ2-7
CDR3: CSVWTSGHYEQYF
DNA: TGCAGTGTCTGGACTAGCGGCCACTACGAGCAGTACTTC

D: -
V: TRBV10-1
size: few
J: TRBJ2-4
CDR3: CASSDGGTLAKNIQYF
DNA: TGCGCCAGCAGTGACGGCGGGACCCTAGCCAAAAACATTCAGTACTTC

D: -
V: TRBV7-6
size: -
J: TRBJ2-1
CDR3: CASSLGETNEQFF
DNA: TGTGCCAGCAGCTTAGGCGAGACAAATGAGCAGTTCTTC

D: TRBD1
V: TRBV28
size: few
J: TRBJ2-4
CDR3: CASSRPGGGLNRYIQYF
DNA: TGTGCCAGCAGTCGCCCAGGGGGCGGTTTAAATCGGTACATTCAGTACTTC

D: -
V: TRBV24-1
size: many
J: TRBJ2-1
CDR3: CATSDPAGSYNEQFF
DNA: TGTGCCACCAGTGACCCGGCGGGCTCCTACAATGAGCAGTTCTTC

D: TRBD1
V: TRBV12-3/TRBV12-4
size: few
J: TRBJ2-3
CDR3: CASSPRQGGLADTQYF
DNA: TGTGCCAGCAGTCCACGACAGGGTGGCTTGGCAGATACGCAGTATTTT

D: -
V: TRBV5-1
size: -
J: TRBJ2-7
CDR3: CASAATGPSYEQYF
DNA: TGCGCCAGCGCCGCGACAGGCCCTTCCTACGAGCAGTACTTC

D: TRBD2
V: TRBV3-1
size: -
J: TRBJ2-1
CDR3: CACTQEAASGRNEQFF
DNA: TGTGCCTGCACCCAAGAAGCCGCTAGCGGGAGGAATGAGCAGTTCTTC

D: TRBD2
V: TRBV28
size: -
J: TRBJ2-1
CDR3: CASSSIGLAGADEQFF
DNA: TGTGCCAGCAGTTCCATCGGACTAGCGGGAGCCGATGAGCAGTTCTTC

D: TRBD2
V: TRBV9
size: once
J: TRBJ2-7
CDR3: CASSPLTSGGREQYF
DNA: TGTGCCAGCAGCCCCTTGACTAGCGGGGGGCGCGAGCAGTACTTC

D: -
V: TRBV5-1
size: few
J: TRBJ2-7
CDR3: CASSLGGEAPYEQYF
DNA: TGCGCCAGCAGCTTGGGCGGGGAGGCCCCCTACGAGCAGTACTTC

D: -
V: TRBV20-1
size: few
J: TRBJ2-1
CDR3: CSARTRSSYNEQFF
DNA: TGCAGTGCCCGAACACGGAGCTCCTACAATGAGCAGTTCTTC

D: -
V: TRBV5-1
size: -
J: TRBJ1-1
CDR3: CASSLRSGANTEAFF
DNA: TGCGCCAGCAGCTTGCGGTCAGGGGCCAACACTGAAGCTTTCTTT

D: -
V: TRBV5-1
size: few
J: TRBJ1-1
CDR3: CASSSSGDTEAFF
DNA: TGCGCCAGCAGCTCCTCTGGGGACACTGAAGCTTTCTTT

D: -
V: TRBV7-6
size: few
J: TRBJ2-1
CDR3: CASSKSAGVNEQFF
DNA: TGTGCCAGCAGTAAAAGCGCAGGGGTCAATGAGCAGTTCTTC

D: TRBD1
V: TRBV5-1
size: many
J: TRBJ2-7
CDR3: CASSPLGGQGYEQYF
DNA: TGCGCCAGCAGCCCCTTGGGGGGACAGGGCTACGAGCAGTACTTC

D: -
V: TRBV27
size: -
J: TRBJ2-7
CDR3: CASKAQGGSYEQYF
DNA: TGTGCCAGCAAAGCTCAGGGGGGTTCCTACGAGCAGTACTTC

D: -
V: TRBV12-3/TRBV12-4
size: many
J: TRBJ2-2
CDR3: CASERSGFTGELFF
DNA: TGTGCCAGCGAACGTAGCGGTTTCACCGGGGAGCTGTTTTTT

D: -
V: TRBV27
size: many
J: TRBJ1-3
CDR3: CASSLRRGNTIYF
DNA: TGTGCCAGCAGCTTGAGAAGGGGAAACACCATATATTTT

D: -
V: TRBV7-9
size: -
J: TRBJ2-1
CDR3: CASSLTSSPRSYNEQFF
DNA: TGTGCCAGCAGCTTAACGTCTAGCCCTCGCTCCTACAATGAGCAGTTCTTC

D: -
V: TRBV4-2
size: -
J: TRBJ1-3
CDR3: CASSLVVGGSGNTIYF
DNA: TGTGCCAGCAGCCTCGTGGTGGGGGGCTCTGGAAACACCATATATTTT

D: TRBD2
V: TRBV6-2/TRBV6-3
size: few
J: TRBJ2-4
CDR3: CASRFGTSGRAAIQYF
DNA: TGTGCCAGCAGGTTCGGGACTAGCGGGAGGGCCGCCATTCAGTACTTC

D: -
V: TRBV5-5
size: few
J: TRBJ2-1
CDR3: CASSLIDSQYNEQFF
DNA: TGTGCCAGCAGCTTGATAGACAGCCAATACAATGAGCAGTTCTTC

D: -
V: TRBV7-2
size: -
J: TRBJ2-3
CDR3: CAGGLASTDTQYF
DNA: TGTGCCGGGGGTTTAGCTAGCACAGATACGCAGTATTTT

D: TRBD2
V: TRBV5-1
size: many
J: TRBJ2-5
CDR3: CASSVGLVQETQYF
DNA: TGCGCCAGCAGCGTGGGACTAGTCCAAGAGACCCAGTACTTC

D: TRBD2
V: TRBV5-1
size: -
J: TRBJ2-2
CDR3: CASGTGTSNTGELFF
DNA: TGCGCCAGCGGCACCGGGACTAGCAACACCGGGGAGCTGTTTTTT

D: TRBD2
V: TRBV7-6
size: -
J: TRBJ2-3
CDR3: CASSLAAGGPDTQYF
DNA: TGTGCCAGCAGCTTAGCGGCGGGAGGCCCAGATACGCAGTATTTT

D: TRBD1
V: TRBV28
size: many
J: TRBJ2-7
CDR3: CASSPGQGEGEQYF
DNA: TGTGCCAGCAGTCCCGGACAGGGCGAGGGGGAGCAGTACTTC

D: -
V: TRBV12-3/TRBV12-4
size: few
J: TRBJ2-1
CDR3: CASSLVGVRNEQFF
DNA: TGTGCCAGCAGTTTAGTGGGGGTCCGCAATGAGCAGTTCTTC

D: TRBD2
V: TRBV5-1
size: -
J: TRBJ2-1
CDR3: CASSLGGGLAAYNEQFF
DNA: TGCGCCAGCAGCTTGGGAGGGGGACTAGCGGCTTACAATGAGCAGTTCTTC

D: TRBD1
V: TRBV5-6
size: many
J: TRBJ1-6
CDR3: CASSLETGGNSPLHF
DNA: TGTGCCAGCAGCTTGGAGACAGGGGGTAATTCACCCCTCCACTTT

D: -
V: TRBV4-1
size: -
J: TRBJ1-5
CDR3: CASSQEPSGRISNQPQHF
DNA: TGCGCCAGCAGCCAAGAACCTTCAGGCCGGATTAGCAATCAGCCCCAGCATTTT

D: TRBD2
V: TRBV29-1
size: few
J: TRBJ2-7
CDR3: CSVETSAYPYEQYF
DNA: TGCAGCGTTGAAACTAGCGCTTACCCCTACGAGCAGTACTTC

D: -
V: TRBV29-1
size: few
J: TRBJ2-5
CDR3: CSVEGWESGGGFWQETQYF
DNA: TGCAGCGTTGAAGGCTGGGAGTCGGGTGGAGGGTTTTGGCAAGAGACCCAGTACTTC

D: -
V: TRBV6-2/TRBV6-3
size: few
J: TRBJ1-5
CDR3: CASRLLGSLDKPQHF
DNA: TGTGCCAGCAGGCTACTGGGGAGCCTTGACAAGCCCCAGCATTTT

D: -
V: TRBV4-3
size: -
J: TRBJ2-2
CDR3: CASSEDAQVNTGELFF
DNA: TGCGCCAGCAGCGAAGATGCGCAGGTGAACACCGGGGAGCTGTTTTTT

D: TRBD1
V: TRBV7-2
size: -
J: TRBJ2-1
CDR3: CASSSGQGAGEQFF
DNA: TGTGCCAGCAGCTCGGGACAGGGGGCAGGTGAGCAGTTCTTC

D: TRBD2
V: TRBV20-1
size: -
J: TRBJ2-1
CDR3: CSAGTSGVYNEQFF
DNA: TGCAGTGCAGGGACTAGCGGGGTCTACAATGAGCAGTTCTTC

D: TRBD1
V: TRBV6-2/TRBV6-3
size: many
J: TRBJ1-1
CDR3: CASREGQGRMNTEAFF
DNA: TGTGCCAGCAGGGAGGGACAGGGGCGCATGAACACTGAAGCTTTCTTT

D: TRBD1
V: TRBV5-1
size: few
J: TRBJ1-3
CDR3: CASSLVRPDRGDTIYF
DNA: TGCGCCAGCAGCTTGGTCCGACCGGACAGGGGGGACACCATATATTTT

D: -
V: TRBV29-1
size: few
J: TRBJ1-6
CDR3: CSVESNSPLHF
DNA: TGCAGCGTTGAGTCCAATTCACCCCTCCACTTT

D: -
V: TRBV20-1
size: few
J: TRBJ2-7
CDR3: CSARADYEQYF
DNA: TGCAGTGCTAGGGCCGACTATGAGCAGTACTTC

D: TRBD1
V: TRBV5-6
size: -
J: TRBJ2-7
CDR3: CASSIRDRITYEQYF
DNA: TGTGCCAGCAGCATCCGGGACAGGATCACCTACGAGCAGTACTTC

D: TRBD2
V: TRBV5-1
size: few
J: TRBJ2-1
CDR3: CASSRTSGSIMSEQFF
DNA: TGCGCCAGCAGCCGGACTAGCGGGAGTATCATGAGTGAGCAGTTCTTC

D: -
V: TRBV21-1
size: -
J: TRBJ2-7
CDR3: CAWDFHYEQYF
DNA: TGTGCATGGGACTTTCACTACGAGCAGTACTTC

D: TRBD2
V: TRBV4-1
size: few
J: TRBJ2-7
CDR3: CASSTPGLAVDEQYF
DNA: TGCGCCAGCAGCACCCCGGGACTAGCGGTCGACGAGCAGTACTTC

D: -
V: TRBV5-1
size: many
J: TRBJ2-7
CDR3: CASRGTLGTNPYF
DNA: TGCGCCAGCAGAGGCACCCTCGGGACAAATCCGTACTTC

D: -
V: TRBV24-1
size: -
J: TRBJ2-2
CDR3: CATSAERIRGADTGALFF
DNA: TGTGCCACCAGTGCCGAACGAATCAGGGGCGCAGACACCGGGGCGCTGTTTTTT

D: -
V: TRBV4-2
size: few
J: TRBJ2-1
CDR3: CASSQVRSAGNEQFF
DNA: TGTGCCAGCAGCCAAGTGAGGTCAGCGGGCAATGAGCAGTTCTTC